A selection of T cell receptor beta chains follows, all from one sample in a study of shared clonotypes between healthy human individuals. Profiled with immunoSEQ multiplex PCR; TCRdb holds only in-frame clones, not every one. The profile shows about 2.1 million clones, approximately 94% of them singletons. The sequencing input was naive CD8+ T cells from PBMCs. Receptor source: a man between 18 and 35 years old in good health. Some clones in this sample may be carry-over from other donors' samples. The CDR3 runs from the conserved cysteine through the conserved F or W.

V gene	J gene	CDR3 protein
TRBV7-9	TRBJ2-3	CASSLDTDTQYF
TRBV19	TRBJ1-5	CASSVLDFGPSNQPQHF
TRBV28	TRBJ1-6	CASRPGQGSSPLHF
TRBV11-2	TRBJ2-7	CASSLVGRKMYEQYF
TRBV5-6	TRBJ1-1	CASSQQPRNTEAFF
TRBV6-5	TRBJ2-5	CASSTGRGADETQYF
TRBV5-5	TRBJ1-1	CASSLAGRVTEAFF
TRBV5-6	TRBJ2-1	CASSVGDQGPYNEQFF
TRBV4-3	TRBJ1-2	CASSQVGRLGGYTF
TRBV30	TRBJ2-7	CAWTGDLSYEQYF
TRBV5-5	TRBJ2-2	CASSLSEGLRTGELFF
TRBV7-6	TRBJ2-2	CASSPWTGGPGELFF
TRBV7-8	TRBJ2-7	CASSLRTSGRTGREQYF
TRBV29-1	TRBJ1-1	CSVGGQLNTEAFF
TRBV27	TRBJ2-1	CASSSLAGRTDEQFF
TRBV19	TRBJ2-1	CASSFTGGNEQFF
TRBV11-1	TRBJ2-3	CASSLRLAESTDTQYF
TRBV7-7	TRBJ1-1	CASSLAHNTEAFF
TRBV7-6	TRBJ2-3	CASSSKLTDTQYF
TRBV4-1	TRBJ1-2	CASSQDEGTVYGYTF
TRBV19	TRBJ1-2	CASSIGGPRGGYTF
TRBV7-8	TRBJ1-1	CASSFGPGGARGYTEAFF
TRBV7-9	TRBJ1-3	CASSPMDRGIFIYF
TRBV4-2	TRBJ2-7	CASSHGLAGSYEQYF
TRBV11-2	TRBJ2-3	CASSLGGDTQYF
TRBV2	TRBJ1-1	CASSDSRRGRTEAFF
TRBV7-6	TRBJ2-7	CASSLSGATEQYF
TRBV7-9	TRBJ2-2	CASRTGETGELFF
TRBV27	TRBJ2-7	CASSPQGVLDNEQYF
TRBV5-1	TRBJ1-1	CASSLGDNTEAFF
TRBV7-3	TRBJ2-3	CASSLGLGVTDTQYF
TRBV4-1	TRBJ2-1	CASSQVGDNEQFF
TRBV12-5	TRBJ2-2	CASGLDWTGELFF
TRBV4-3	TRBJ2-5	CASSQGSSGEQYF
TRBV2	TRBJ2-7	CATSGGTYEQYF
TRBV19	TRBJ2-2	CASKSGLGGTGELFF
TRBV27	TRBJ1-2	CASSPSPGIYGYTF
TRBV2	TRBJ2-2	CASSVLAGTGTGELFF
TRBV9	TRBJ1-1	CASSVRGLSTEAFF
TRBV7-6	TRBJ2-1	CASSPSLAGSEQFF
TRBV5-1	TRBJ1-2	CASSLDRGMYDGYTF
TRBV7-9	TRBJ2-3	CASFIDDTQYF
TRBV7-9	TRBJ1-6	CASSLAPRGALHF
TRBV6-5	TRBJ2-7	CASSYSLAGVPYEQYF
TRBV27	TRBJ2-5	CASSYLLDLGFSETQYF
TRBV5-1	TRBJ2-7	CASSLGRGSKNEQYF
TRBV7-3	TRBJ2-3	CASSLEGPDTQYF
TRBV6-5	TRBJ1-6	CASSYSQGNSPLHF
TRBV4-3	TRBJ2-7	CASSQDLAANSYEQYF
TRBV27	TRBJ2-1	CASGNNNEQFF
TRBV4-1	TRBJ1-4	CASRIERVGEKLFF
TRBV11-3	TRBJ1-1	CASSLTGGYTEAFF
TRBV27	TRBJ2-7	CASSLTGSSYEQYF
TRBV11-2	TRBJ2-7	CASSSPSFVDGSYEQYF
TRBV28	TRBJ2-2	CASSLGGPTGELFF